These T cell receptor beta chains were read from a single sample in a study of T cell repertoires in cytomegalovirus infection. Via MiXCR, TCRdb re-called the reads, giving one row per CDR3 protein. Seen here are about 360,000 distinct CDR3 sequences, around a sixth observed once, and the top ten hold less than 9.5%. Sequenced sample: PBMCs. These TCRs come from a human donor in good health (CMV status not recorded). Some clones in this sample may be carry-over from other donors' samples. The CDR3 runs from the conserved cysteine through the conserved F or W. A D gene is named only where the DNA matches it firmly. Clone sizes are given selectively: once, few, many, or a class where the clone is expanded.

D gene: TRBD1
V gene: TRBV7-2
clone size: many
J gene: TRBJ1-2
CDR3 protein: CASSYLGQTIYGYTF
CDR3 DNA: TGTGCCAGCAGCTATCTGGGACAGACCATCTATGGCTACACCTTC

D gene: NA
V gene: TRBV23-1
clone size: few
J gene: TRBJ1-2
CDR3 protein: CASSKGGGRDYGYTF
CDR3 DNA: TGCGCCAGCAGCAAAGGTGGAGGGAGGGACTATGGCTACACCTTC

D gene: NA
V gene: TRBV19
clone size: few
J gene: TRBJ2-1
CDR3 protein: CASSRGAGYEQFF
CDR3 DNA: TGTGCCAGTAGTAGGGGTGCGGGCTACGAGCAGTTCTTC

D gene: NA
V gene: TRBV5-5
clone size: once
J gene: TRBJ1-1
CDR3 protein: CASSLSSGRDTEAFF
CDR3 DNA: TGTGCCAGCAGCTTATCTTCCGGACGGGACACTGAAGCTTTCTTT

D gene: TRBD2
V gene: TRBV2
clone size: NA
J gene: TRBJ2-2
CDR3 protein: CASSLTSGSGTGELFF
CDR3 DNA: TGTGCCAGCAGTCTTACTAGCGGGAGTGGCACCGGGGAGCTGTTTTTT

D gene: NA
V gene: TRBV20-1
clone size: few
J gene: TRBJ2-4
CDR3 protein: CSASPAPQNIQYF
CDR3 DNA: TGCAGTGCTAGTCCCGCCCCCCAAAACATTCAGTACTTC

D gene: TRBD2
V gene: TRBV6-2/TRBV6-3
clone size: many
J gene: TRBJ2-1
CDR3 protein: CASSRGLAGNEQFF
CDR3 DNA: TGTGCCAGCTCAAGAGGACTAGCGGGGAATGAGCAGTTCTTC

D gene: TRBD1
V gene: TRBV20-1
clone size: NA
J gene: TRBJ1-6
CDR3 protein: CSAPGGNSYNSPLHF
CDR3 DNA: TGCAGTGCCCCAGGGGGCAACTCCTATAATTCACCCCTCCACTTT

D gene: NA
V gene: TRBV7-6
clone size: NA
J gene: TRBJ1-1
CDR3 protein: CASSTAPREENTEAYF
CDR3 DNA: TGTGCCAGCAGCACTGCCCCCAGGGAAGAAAACACTGAAGCTTACTTT

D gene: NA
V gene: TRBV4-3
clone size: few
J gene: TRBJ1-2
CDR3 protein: CASSQDAYRGYTF
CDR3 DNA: TGCGCCAGCAGCCAAGATGCGTACCGGGGCTACACCTTC

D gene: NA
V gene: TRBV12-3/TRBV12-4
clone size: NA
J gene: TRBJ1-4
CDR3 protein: CASRSSQRTVEKLFF
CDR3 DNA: TGTGCCAGCAGGAGCTCACAAAGGACGGTAGAAAAACTGTTTTTT

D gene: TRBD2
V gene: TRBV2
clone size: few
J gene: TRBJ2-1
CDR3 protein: CASQSGRGEEQFF
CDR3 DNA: TGTGCCAGCCAAAGCGGGAGAGGAGAGGAGCAGTTCTTC

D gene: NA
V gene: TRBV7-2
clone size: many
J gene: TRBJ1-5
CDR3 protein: CASSLALGGTSDQPQHF
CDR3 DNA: TGTGCCAGCAGCTTAGCTCTAGGGGGGACGAGCGATCAGCCCCAGCATTTT

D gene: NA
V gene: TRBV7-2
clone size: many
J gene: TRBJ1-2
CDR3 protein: CASSLNLNSMDGYTF
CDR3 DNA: TGTGCCAGCAGCTTAAATCTGAACTCCATGGATGGCTACACCTTC

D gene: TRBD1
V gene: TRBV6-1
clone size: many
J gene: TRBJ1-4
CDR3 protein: CASSTGQKNEKLFF
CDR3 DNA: TGTGCCAGCAGTACGGGACAGAAAAATGAAAAACTGTTTTTT

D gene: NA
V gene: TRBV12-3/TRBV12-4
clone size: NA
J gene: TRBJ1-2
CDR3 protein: CASSFTGHYGYTF
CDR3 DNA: TGTGCCAGCAGTTTTACAGGGCACTATGGCTACACCTTC

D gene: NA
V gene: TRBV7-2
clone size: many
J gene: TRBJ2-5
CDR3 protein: CASSLLRETQYF
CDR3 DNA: TGTGCCAGCAGCTTATTGAGGGAGACCCAGTACTTC

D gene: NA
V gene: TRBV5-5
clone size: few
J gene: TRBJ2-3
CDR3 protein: CASREGGSDTQYF
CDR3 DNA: TGTGCCAGCCGGGAAGGCGGCTCAGATACGCAGTATTTT

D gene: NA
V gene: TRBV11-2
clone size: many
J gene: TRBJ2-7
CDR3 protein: CASKGRDYEQYF
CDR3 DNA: TGTGCCAGCAAGGGCAGGGACTACGAGCAGTACTTC

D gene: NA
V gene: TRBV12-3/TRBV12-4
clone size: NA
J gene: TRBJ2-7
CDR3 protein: CASSSRTLGLGGEQYF
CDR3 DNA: TGTGCCAGCAGTTCGCGGACTCTGGGGTTGGGTGGCGAGCAGTACTTC

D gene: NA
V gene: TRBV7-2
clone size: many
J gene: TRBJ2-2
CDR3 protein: CASSLRPLGTGELFF
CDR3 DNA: TGTGCCAGCAGCTTGAGACCCCTGGGGACCGGGGAGCTGTTTTTT

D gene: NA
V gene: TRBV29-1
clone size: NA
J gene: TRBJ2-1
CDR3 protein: CSVDSPNEQFF
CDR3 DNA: TGCAGCGTTGACTCCCCTAATGAGCAGTTCTTC

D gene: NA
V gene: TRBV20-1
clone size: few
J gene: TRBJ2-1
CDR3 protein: CSARDWAGVSDEQFF
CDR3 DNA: TGCAGTGCTAGAGATTGGGCAGGGGTATCGGATGAGCAGTTCTTC

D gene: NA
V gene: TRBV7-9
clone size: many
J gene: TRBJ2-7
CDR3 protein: CASSLTTYEQYF
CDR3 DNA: TGTGCCAGCAGCTTAACTACATACGAGCAGTACTTC

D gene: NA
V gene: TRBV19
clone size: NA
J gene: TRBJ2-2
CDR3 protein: CASSDEDYRVRTGELFF
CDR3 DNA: TGTGCCAGTAGCGATGAGGACTACAGGGTTCGCACCGGGGAGCTGTTTTTT

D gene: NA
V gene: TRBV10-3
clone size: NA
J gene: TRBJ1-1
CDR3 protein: CAISESREGAEAFF
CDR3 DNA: TGTGCCATCAGTGAGTCGCGCGAAGGCGCTGAAGCTTTCTTT

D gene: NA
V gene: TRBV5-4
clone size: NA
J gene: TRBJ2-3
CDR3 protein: CASSLEVGSTDTQYF
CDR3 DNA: TGTGCCAGCAGCTTGGAGGTGGGGTCCACAGATACGCAGTATTTT

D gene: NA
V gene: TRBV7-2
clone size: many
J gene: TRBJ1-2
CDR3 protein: CASSLVVGNYGYTF
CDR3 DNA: TGTGCCAGCAGCTTAGTGGTGGGAAACTATGGCTACACCTTC

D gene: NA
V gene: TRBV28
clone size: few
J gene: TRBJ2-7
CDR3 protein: CASNSRLSYEQYF
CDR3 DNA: TGTGCCAGCAACTCACGGCTCTCCTACGAGCAGTACTTC

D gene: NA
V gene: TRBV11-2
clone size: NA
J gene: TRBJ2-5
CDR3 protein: CASSYPVGVTQYF
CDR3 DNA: TGTGCCAGCAGCTACCCAGTCGGGGTGACCCAGTACTTC

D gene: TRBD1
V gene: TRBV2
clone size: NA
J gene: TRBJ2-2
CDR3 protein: CASSDTGQGDGGAGELFF
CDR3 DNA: TGTGCCAGCAGTGACACGGGACAGGGGGATGGGGGCGCCGGGGAGCTGTTTTTT

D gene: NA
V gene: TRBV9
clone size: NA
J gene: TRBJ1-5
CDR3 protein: CASSVGLYQPQHF
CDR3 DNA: TGTGCCAGCAGCGTAGGGCTTTACCAGCCCCAGCATTTT

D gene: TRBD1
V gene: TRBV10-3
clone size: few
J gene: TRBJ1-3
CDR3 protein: CAISSTGEGNTIYF
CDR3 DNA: TGTGCCATCAGCTCGACAGGGGAAGGAAACACCATATATTTT

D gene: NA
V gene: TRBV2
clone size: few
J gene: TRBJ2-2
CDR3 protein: CASRGGVNTGELFF
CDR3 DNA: TGTGCCAGCAGAGGAGGCGTGAACACCGGGGAGCTGTTTTTT

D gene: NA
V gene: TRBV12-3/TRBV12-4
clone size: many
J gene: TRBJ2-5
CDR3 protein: CASSLAAGGIETQYF
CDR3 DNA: TGTGCCAGCAGTTTAGCTGCCGGGGGTATCGAGACCCAGTACTTC

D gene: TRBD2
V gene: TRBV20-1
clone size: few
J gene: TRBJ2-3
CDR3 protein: CSAIDSSKRGATDTQYF
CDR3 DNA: TGCAGTGCTATTGACAGTTCCAAGCGGGGGGCCACAGATACGCAGTATTTT

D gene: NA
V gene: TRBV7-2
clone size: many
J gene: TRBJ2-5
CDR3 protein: CASSPGPGTLETQYF
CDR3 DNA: TGTGCCAGCAGCCCCGGCCCCGGGACTTTGGAGACCCAGTACTTC

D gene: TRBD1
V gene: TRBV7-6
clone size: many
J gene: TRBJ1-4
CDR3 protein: CASSRSGQKNEKLFF
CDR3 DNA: TGTGCCAGCAGCCGTTCGGGACAGAAGAATGAAAAACTGTTTTTT

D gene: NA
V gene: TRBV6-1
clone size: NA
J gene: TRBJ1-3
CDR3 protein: CASSEALYTSGNTIYF
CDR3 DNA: TGTGCCAGCAGTGAAGCTCTGTATACCTCTGGAAACACCATATATTTT

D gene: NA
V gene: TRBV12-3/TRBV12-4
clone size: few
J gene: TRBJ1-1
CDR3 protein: CASSPGLSTEAFF
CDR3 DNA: TGTGCCAGCAGTCCGGGACTTTCGACTGAAGCTTTCTTT

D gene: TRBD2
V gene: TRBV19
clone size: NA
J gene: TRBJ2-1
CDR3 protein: CASSIETSREHEQFF
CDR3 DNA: TGTGCCAGTAGTATAGAGACTAGCCGGGAACATGAGCAGTTCTTC

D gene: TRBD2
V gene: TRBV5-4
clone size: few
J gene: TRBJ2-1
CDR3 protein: CASSWTSGSSYEQFF
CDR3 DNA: TGTGCCAGCAGCTGGACTAGCGGGAGTAGTTATGAGCAGTTCTTC

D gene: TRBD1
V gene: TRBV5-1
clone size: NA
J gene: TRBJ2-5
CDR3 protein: CASGDRPQETQYF
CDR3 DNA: TGCGCCAGCGGGGACAGGCCCCAAGAGACCCAGTACTTC

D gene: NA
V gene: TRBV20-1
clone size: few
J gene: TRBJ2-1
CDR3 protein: CSARPLRQGGINEQFF
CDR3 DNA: TGCAGTGCTAGACCACTACGTCAGGGAGGCATAAATGAGCAGTTCTTC

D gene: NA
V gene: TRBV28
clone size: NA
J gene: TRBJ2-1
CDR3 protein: CASSLARARSYNEQFF
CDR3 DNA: TGTGCCAGCAGTCTCGCAAGGGCCCGCTCCTACAATGAGCAGTTCTTC

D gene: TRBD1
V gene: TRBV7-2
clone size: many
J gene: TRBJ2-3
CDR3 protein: CASSQTGTRPDTQYF
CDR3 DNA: TGTGCCAGCAGCCAGACAGGGACGAGGCCAGATACGCAGTATTTT

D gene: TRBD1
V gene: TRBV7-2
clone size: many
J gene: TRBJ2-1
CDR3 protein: CASSITRGLYNEQFF
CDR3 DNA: TGTGCCAGCAGCATCACCAGGGGGCTCTACAATGAGCAGTTCTTC

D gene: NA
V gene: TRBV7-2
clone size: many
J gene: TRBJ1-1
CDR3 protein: CASSLGRGSWDTEAFF
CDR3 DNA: TGTGCCAGCAGCTTAGGCAGGGGATCATGGGACACTGAAGCTTTCTTT

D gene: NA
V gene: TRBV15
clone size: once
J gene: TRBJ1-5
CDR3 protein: CATSREDWDGRGDQPQHF
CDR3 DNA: TGTGCCACCAGCAGAGAAGATTGGGACGGCCGGGGGGATCAGCCCCAGCATTTT

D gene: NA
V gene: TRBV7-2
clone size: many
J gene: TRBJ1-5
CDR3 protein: CASSYNIGQPQHF
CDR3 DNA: TGTGCCAGCAGCTACAACATAGGTCAGCCCCAGCATTTT

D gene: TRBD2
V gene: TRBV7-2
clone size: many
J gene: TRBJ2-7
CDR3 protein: CASSTPSGLKYEQYF
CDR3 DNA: TGTGCCAGCAGCACTCCTAGCGGTCTTAAATACGAGCAGTACTTC

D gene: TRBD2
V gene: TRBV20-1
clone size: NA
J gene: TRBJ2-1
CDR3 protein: CSARDLERLAGSNEQFF
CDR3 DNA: TGCAGTGCTAGAGATCTAGAACGACTAGCGGGGTCCAATGAGCAGTTCTTC

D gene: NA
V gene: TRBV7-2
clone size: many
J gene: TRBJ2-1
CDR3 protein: CASSTNRGGSYNEQFF
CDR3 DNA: TGTGCCAGCAGCACCAACAGGGGGGGCTCCTACAATGAGCAGTTCTTC

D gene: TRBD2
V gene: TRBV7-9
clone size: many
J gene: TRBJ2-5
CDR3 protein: CASSGLRGGPQETQYF
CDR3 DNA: TGTGCCAGCAGCGGCCTGCGGGGGGGCCCCCAAGAGACCCAGTACTTC